This T cell receptor (beta chain) was recorded in a study of human T cells and chemical hapten exposure. Trimming removed 7 bases at V and 6 bases at J, with 17 bases between. Germline CDR1 is SQVTM and CDR2 is ANQGSEA. The CDR3 spans 13 residues. Time point in this sample: patch test 2, 6 weeks after DPC sensitization. The treatment is: therapeutic diphenylcyclopropenone sensitization with weekly scalp DPC. Suited to DPC and affected by alopecia, the donors ranged from 18 to 70 years old. As the library was built, unique molecular identifiers were attached to individual cDNA molecules. In TCRdb, the RACE reads were re-called with MiXCR into one record per CDR3 protein. The sample records just over 350,000 distinct CDR3 sequences, over 6% being singletons.

The chain couples TRBV29-1 to TRBJ2-3; a possible D gene is TRBD1 (5 bases). This receptor was taken from a woman aged 18-30 years with alopecia areata. Some clones in this sample may be carry-over from other donors' samples. The specimen was whole blood, collected in connection with sensitization to the hapten diphenylcyclopropenone (DPC). The CDR3 is CSAPQGRTDTQYF. The CDR3 nucleotides are TGCAGCGCCCCTCAGGGCCGTACGGATACGCAGTATTTT.